This T cell receptor beta chain came from a study of blood T cell repertoires in COVID-19. Study as a whole: Some COVID-19 samples were acute and others convalescent; all came from the United States, Italy and Spain. Sources were T cells, B-cell-depleted T cells, or PBMCs; the material itself was cDNA or gDNA.

Clones were sequenced by immunoSEQ multiplex PCR, and TCRdb holds only the in-frame ones, with some missing. The sample yields fewer than 600,000 clones, approximately 89% seen once. The CDR3 has 13 residues. Germline CDR1 is GTSNPN and CDR2 is SVGIG (reference sequence). V was cut by 5 bases and J by 3 bases, with 11 bases left in between. The sequenced sample consisted of peripheral blood. This clonotype was obtained from a man younger than 30 with COVID-19, enrolled during active disease. The chain joins TRBV30 to TRBJ1-5; D possibly corresponds to TRBD1 (5 bases). The chain's CDR3 is CAWGTGNNQPQHF. CDR3 coding DNA: TGTGCCTGGGGTACAGGAAACAATCAGCCCCAGCATTTT.